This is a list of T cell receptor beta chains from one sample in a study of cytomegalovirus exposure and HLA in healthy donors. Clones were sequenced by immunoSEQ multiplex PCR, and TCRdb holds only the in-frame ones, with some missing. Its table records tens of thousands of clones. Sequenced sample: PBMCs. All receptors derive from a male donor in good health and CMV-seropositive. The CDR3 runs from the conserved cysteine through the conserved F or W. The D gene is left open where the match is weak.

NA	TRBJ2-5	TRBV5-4	CASSSGETQYF	TGTGCCAGCAGCTCCGGAGAGACCCAGTACTTC
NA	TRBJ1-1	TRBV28	CASSLFARTDTEAFF	TGTGCCAGCAGTTTATTCGCAAGAACTGACACTGAAGCTTTCTTT
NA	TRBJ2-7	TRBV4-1	CASSQVTGYISTYEQYF	TGCGCCAGCAGCCAAGTTACAGGGTACATATCAACCTACGAGCAGTACTTC
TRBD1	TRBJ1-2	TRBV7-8	CATQTGDGGYTF	TGTGCCACCCAGACAGGGGATGGTGGCTACACCTTC
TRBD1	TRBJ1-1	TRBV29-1	CSVEDTGGLNTEAFF	TGCAGCGTTGAAGATACAGGGGGCCTGAACACTGAAGCTTTCTTT
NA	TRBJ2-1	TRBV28	CASSYTPRTTRLYNEQFF	TGTGCCAGCAGTTATACGCCCAGAACAACCCGATTATACAATGAGCAGTTCTTC
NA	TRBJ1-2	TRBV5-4	CASSGQLLNYGYTF	TGTGCCAGCAGCGGACAGCTTCTCAACTATGGCTACACCTTC
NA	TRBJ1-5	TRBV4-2	CASSQESDQPQHF	TGTGCCAGCAGCCAAGAGTCAGATCAGCCCCAGCATTTT
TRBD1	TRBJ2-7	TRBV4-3	CASSQDTGGNEQYF	TGCGCCAGCAGCCAAGATACAGGGGGAAACGAGCAGTACTTC
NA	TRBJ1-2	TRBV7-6	CASSLTVGEEYGYTF	TGTGCCAGCAGTCTCACGGTCGGGGAGGAGTATGGCTACACCTTC
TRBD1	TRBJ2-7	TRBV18	CASAPIRDRSAYEQYF	TGTGCCAGCGCACCAATAAGGGACAGGAGTGCCTACGAGCAGTACTTC
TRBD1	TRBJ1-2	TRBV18	CASSPSNRGWLGYTF	TGTGCCAGCTCACCATCGAACAGGGGGTGGTTAGGCTACACCTTC
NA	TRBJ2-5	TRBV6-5	CASSSGQRETQYF	TGTGCCAGCAGTTCCGGACAGCGGGAGACCCAGTACTTC
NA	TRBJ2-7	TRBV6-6	CASSYPSASHSYEQYF	TGTGCCAGCAGTTACCCGTCTGCGTCCCACTCCTACGAGCAGTACTTC
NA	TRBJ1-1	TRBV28	CASSLTGGTEAFF	TGTGCCAGCAGCCTAACCGGGGGCACTGAAGCTTTCTTT
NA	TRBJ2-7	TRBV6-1	CASTKGSGTYEQYF	TGTGCCAGCACTAAAGGATCAGGGACCTACGAGCAGTACTTC
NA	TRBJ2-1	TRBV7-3	CASSLHPPRENNEQFF	TGTGCCAGCAGCCTACATCCCCCCCGGGAGAACAATGAGCAGTTCTTC
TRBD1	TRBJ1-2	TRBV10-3	CAISTSGQSYGYTF	TGTGCCATCAGTACCTCGGGACAGAGCTATGGCTACACCTTC
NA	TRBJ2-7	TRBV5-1	CASRPNPTNNYEQYF	TGCGCCAGCAGACCTAACCCGACAAATAACTACGAGCAGTACTTC
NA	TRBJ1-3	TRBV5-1	CASNRDTGSGNTIYF	TGCGCCAGCAACAGAGATACAGGGTCTGGAAACACCATATATTTT
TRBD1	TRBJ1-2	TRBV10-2	CASSRDRGAGYTF	TGCGCCAGCAGTCGGGACAGGGGGGCTGGCTACACCTTC
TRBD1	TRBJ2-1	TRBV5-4	CASSLDRLDEQFF	TGTGCCAGCAGCCTGGACAGGTTGGATGAGCAGTTCTTC
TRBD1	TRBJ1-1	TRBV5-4	CASSWGQLRGNTEAFF	TGTGCCAGCAGCTGGGGACAGTTGCGGGGGAACACTGAAGCTTTCTTT
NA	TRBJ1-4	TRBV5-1	CASSSAGTATNEKLFF	TGCGCCAGCAGCTCCGCGGGAACTGCAACTAATGAAAAACTGTTTTTT
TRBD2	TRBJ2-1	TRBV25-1	CASLPAAGGPSKQFF	TGTGCCAGCCTCCCTGCGGCGGGAGGGCCATCGAAGCAGTTCTTC
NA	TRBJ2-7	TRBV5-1	CASSLAGQTEQYF	TGCGCCAGCAGCTTGGCCGGACAGACCGAGCAGTACTTC
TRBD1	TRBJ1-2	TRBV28	CASSLGLGVTGGYGYTF	TGTGCCAGCAGTTTAGGTTTGGGCGTTACAGGGGGCTATGGCTACACCTTC
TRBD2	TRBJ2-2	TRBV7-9	CASSPLAGGTNTGELFF	TGTGCCAGCAGCCCACTAGCGGGGGGGACGAACACCGGGGAGCTGTTTTTT
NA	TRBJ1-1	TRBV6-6	CASSYTGGTEAFF	TGTGCCAGCAGTTACACGGGGGGCACTGAAGCTTTCTTT
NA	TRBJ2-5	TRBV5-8	CASSRYQETQYF	TGTGCCAGCAGCCGTTACCAAGAGACCCAGTACTTC